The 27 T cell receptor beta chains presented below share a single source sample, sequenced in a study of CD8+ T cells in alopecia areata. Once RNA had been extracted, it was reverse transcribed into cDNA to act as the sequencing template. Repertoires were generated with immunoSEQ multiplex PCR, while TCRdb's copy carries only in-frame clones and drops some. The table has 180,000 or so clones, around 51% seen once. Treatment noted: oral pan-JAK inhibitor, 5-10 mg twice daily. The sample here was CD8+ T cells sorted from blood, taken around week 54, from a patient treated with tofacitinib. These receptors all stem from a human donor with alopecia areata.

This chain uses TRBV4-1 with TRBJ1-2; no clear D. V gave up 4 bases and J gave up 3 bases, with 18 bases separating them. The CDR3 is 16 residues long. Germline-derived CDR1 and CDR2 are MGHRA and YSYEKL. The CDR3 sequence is CASSPTDGGRHYGYTF. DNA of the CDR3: TGCGCCAGCAGCCCGACGGATGGCGGCAGGCACTATGGCTACACCTTC.

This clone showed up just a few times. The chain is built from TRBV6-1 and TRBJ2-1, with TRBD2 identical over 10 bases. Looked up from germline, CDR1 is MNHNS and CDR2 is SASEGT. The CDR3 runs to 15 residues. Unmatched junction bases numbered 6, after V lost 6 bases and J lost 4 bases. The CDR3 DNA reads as TGTGCCAGCAGAGAGTCAGCGGGGGGGTACAATGAGCAGTTCTTC. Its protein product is CASRESAGGYNEQFF.

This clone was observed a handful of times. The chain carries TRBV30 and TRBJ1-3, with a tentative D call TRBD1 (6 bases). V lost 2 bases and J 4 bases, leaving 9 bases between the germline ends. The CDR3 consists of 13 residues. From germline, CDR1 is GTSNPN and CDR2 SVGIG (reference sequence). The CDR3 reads CAWSMDSGNTIYF. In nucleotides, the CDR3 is TGTGCCTGGAGTATGGACAGCGGAAACACCATATATTTT.

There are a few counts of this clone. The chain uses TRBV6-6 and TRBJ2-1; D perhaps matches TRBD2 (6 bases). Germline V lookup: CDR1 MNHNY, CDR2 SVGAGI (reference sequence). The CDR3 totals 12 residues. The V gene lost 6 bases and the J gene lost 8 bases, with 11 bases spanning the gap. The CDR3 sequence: CASSGTGDEQFF. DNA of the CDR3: TGTGCCAGCAGCGGGACGGGGGATGAGCAGTTCTTC.

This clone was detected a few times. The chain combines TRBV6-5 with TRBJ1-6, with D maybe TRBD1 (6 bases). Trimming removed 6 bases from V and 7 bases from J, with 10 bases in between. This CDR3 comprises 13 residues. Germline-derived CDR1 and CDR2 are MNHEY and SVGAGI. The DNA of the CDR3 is TGTGCCAGCAGGGACAGAGGCAATTCACCCCTCCACTTT. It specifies CASRDRGNSPLHF.

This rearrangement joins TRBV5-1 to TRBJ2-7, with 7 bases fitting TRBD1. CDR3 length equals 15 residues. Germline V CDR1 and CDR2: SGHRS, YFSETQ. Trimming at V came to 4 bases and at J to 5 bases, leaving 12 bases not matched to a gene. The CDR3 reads CASSPGTDRFDEQYF. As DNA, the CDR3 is TGCGCCAGCAGCCCGGGGACGGACAGGTTCGACGAGCAGTACTTC.

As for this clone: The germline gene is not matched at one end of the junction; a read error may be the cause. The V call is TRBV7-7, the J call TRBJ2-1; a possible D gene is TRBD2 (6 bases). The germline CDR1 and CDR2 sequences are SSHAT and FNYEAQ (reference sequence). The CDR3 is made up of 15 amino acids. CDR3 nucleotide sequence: TGTGCTAGCAGCTTAGTGGAGGGCGGAAACAATGAGCAGTTCTTC. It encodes CASSLVEGGNNEQFF.

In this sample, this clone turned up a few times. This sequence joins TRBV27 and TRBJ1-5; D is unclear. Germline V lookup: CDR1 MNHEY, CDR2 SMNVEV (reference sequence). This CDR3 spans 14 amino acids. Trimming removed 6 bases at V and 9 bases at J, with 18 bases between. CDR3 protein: CASSLGALLGPQHF. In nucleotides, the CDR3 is TGTGCCAGCAGCCTCGGAGCTCTCTTGGGGCCCCAGCATTTT.

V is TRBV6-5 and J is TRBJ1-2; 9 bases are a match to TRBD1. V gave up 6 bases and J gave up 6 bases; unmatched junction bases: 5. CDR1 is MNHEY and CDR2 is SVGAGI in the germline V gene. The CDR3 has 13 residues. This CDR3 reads CASSRGQGNGYTF. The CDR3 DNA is TGTGCCAGCAGCCGGGGACAGGGTAATGGCTACACCTTC.

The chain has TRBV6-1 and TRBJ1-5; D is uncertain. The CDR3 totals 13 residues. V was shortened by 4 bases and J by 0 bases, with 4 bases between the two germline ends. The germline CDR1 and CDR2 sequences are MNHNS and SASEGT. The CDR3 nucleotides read TGTGCCAGCAGTGGAGGTAGCAATCAGCCCCAGCATTTT. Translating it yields CASSGGSNQPQHF.

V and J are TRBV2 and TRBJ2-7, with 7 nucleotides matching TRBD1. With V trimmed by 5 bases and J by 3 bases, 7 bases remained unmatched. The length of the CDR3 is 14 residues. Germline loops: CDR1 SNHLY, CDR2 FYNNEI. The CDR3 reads CASSQPGQNYEQYF. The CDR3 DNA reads TGTGCCAGCAGTCAGCCGGGACAGAACTACGAGCAGTACTTC.

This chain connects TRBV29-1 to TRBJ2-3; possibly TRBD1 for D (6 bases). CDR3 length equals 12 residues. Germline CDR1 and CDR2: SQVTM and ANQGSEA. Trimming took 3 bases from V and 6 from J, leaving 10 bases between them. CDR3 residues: CSVDGGLDTQYF. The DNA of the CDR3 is TGCAGCGTTGATGGGGGCTTGGATACGCAGTATTTT.

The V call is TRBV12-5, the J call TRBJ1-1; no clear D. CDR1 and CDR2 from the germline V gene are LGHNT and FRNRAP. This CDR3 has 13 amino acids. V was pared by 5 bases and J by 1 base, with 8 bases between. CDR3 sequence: CASGLDGNTEAFF. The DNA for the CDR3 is TGTGCTAGTGGTCTCGACGGGAACACTGAAGCTTTCTTT.

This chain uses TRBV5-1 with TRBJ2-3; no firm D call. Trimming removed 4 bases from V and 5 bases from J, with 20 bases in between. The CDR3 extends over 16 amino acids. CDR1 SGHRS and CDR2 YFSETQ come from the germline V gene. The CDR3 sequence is CASSPPGEPRKDTQYF. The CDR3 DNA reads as TGCGCCAGCAGCCCCCCAGGCGAACCTAGAAAAGATACGCAGTATTTT.

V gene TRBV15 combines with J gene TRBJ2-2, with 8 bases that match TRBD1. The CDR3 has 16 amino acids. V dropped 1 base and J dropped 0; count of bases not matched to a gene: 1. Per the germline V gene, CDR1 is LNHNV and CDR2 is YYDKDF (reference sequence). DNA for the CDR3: TGTGCCACCAGCAGAGGGACAGGGACGAACACCGGGGAGCTGTTTTTT. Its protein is CATSRGTGTNTGELFF.

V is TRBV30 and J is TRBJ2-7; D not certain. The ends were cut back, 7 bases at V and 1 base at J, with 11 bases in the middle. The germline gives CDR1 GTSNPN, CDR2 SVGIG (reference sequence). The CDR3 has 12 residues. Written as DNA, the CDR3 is TGTGCCTATTCATGGGAATCCTACGAGCAGTACTTC. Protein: CAYSWESYEQYF.

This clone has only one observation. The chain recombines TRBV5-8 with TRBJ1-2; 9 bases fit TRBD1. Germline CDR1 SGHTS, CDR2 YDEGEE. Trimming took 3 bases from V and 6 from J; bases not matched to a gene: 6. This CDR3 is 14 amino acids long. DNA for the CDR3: TGTGCCAGCAGCTCCGGGACAGGGAACGATGGCTACACCTTC. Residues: CASSSGTGNDGYTF.

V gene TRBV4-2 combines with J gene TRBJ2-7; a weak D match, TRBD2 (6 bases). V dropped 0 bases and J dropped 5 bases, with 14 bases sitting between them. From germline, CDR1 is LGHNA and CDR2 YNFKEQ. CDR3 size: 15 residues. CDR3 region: CASSQDRWRDNEQYF. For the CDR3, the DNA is TGTGCCAGCAGCCAAGATCGCTGGAGGGATAACGAGCAGTACTTC.

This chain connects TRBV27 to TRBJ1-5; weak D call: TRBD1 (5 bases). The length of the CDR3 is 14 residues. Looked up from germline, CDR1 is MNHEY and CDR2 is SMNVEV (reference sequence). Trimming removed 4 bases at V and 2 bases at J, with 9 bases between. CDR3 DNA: TGTGCCAGCAGTTCCCAGGGTGGCAATCAGCCCCAGCATTTT. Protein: CASSSQGGNQPQHF.

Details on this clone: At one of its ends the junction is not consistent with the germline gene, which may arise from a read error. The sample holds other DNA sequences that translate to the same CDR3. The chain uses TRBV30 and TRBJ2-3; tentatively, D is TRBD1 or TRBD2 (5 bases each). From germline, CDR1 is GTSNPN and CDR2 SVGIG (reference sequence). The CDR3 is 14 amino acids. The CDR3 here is CAWGPGEGTDTQYF. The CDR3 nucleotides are TGCGCCTGGGGACCCGGGGAAGGCACAGATACGCAGTATTTT.

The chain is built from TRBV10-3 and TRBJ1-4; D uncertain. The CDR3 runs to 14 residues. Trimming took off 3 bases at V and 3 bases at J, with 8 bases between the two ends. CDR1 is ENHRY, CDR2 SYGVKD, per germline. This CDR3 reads CAISEWESNEKLFF. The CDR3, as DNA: TGTGCCATCAGTGAATGGGAATCTAATGAAAAACTGTTTTTT.

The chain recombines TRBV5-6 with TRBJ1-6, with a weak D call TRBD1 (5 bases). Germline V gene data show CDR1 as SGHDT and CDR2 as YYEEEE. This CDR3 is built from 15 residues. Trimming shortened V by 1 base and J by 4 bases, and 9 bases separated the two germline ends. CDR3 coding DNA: TGTGCCAGCAGCTTGTCTAGGGGTTATAATTCACCCCTCCACTTT. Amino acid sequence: CASSLSRGYNSPLHF.

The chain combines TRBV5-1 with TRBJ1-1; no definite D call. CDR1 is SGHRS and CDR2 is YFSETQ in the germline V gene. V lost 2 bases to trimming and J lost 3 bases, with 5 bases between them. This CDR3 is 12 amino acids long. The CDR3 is CASSFEDTEAFF. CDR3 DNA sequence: TGCGCCAGCAGCTTCGAGGACACTGAAGCTTTCTTT.

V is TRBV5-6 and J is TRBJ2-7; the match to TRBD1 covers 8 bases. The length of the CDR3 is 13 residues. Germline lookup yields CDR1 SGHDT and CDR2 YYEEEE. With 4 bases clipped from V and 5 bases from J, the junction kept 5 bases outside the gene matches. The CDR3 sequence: CASSTDRGNEQYF. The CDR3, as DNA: TGTGCCAGCAGCACCGACAGGGGCAACGAGCAGTACTTC. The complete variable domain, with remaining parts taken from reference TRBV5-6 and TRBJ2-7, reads DAGVTQSPTHLIKTRGQQVTLRCSPKSGHDTVSWYQQALGQGPQFIFQYYEEEERQRGNFPDRFSGHQFPNYSSELNVNALLLGDSALYLCASSTDRGNEQYFGPGTRLTVT.

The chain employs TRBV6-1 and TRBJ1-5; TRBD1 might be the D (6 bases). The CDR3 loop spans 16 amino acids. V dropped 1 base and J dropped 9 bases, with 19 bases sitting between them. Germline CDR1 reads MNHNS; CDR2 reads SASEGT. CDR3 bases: TGTGCCAGCAGTGAAGTAGCCGGAGGGGGAGGAGGGCCCCAGCATTTT. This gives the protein CASSEVAGGGGGPQHF.

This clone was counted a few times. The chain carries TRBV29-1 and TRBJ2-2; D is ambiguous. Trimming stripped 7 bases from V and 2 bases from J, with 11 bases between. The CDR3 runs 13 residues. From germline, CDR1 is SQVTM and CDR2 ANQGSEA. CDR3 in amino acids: CSATHRNTGELFF. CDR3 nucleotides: TGCAGCGCGACACATCGAAACACCGGGGAGCTGTTTTTT.

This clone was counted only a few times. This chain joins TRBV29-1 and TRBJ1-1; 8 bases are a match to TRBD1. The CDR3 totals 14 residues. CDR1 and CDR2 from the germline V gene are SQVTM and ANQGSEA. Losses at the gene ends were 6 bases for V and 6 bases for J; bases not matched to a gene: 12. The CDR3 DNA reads TGCAGCGTCCGGACAGGGTTGGATTACGCTGAAGCTTTCTTT. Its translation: CSVRTGLDYAEAFF.